This T cell receptor (beta chain) emerged from a study of blood T cells in healthy people across ages. Study results and caveats: When set beside aged donors, long-lived donors presented more naive CD4+ cells and higher diversity.

From germline, CDR1 is SGHAT and CDR2 FQNNGV. CDR3 length equals 14 residues. Trimming removed 2 bases from V and 5 bases from J, with 12 bases in between. As to this clonotype: Its cognate antigen is unknown.

Primed by a sample-barcoded 5' primer and a J-beta primer mix, a second PCR proceeded for about 7 to 11 cycles. MiXCR, applied by TCRdb to the 5' RACE reads, yields one record per CDR3 protein. The sample lists more than 1,400,000 distinct CDR3 sequences; around 39% were seen once. The sequenced sample was blood. The V and J genes are TRBV11-2 and TRBJ2-5, with D tentatively TRBD1 (6 bases). This receptor was taken from a woman aged 18 to 35 in good health. CDR3 sequence reads: CASSLLGGYETQYF. The CDR3 DNA reads as TGTGCCAGCAGCTTATTAGGGGGATATGAGACCCAGTACTTC.